One and the same sample provided the 29 T cell receptor beta chains below, sequenced in a study of blood T cell repertoires in COVID-19. Only in-frame clones appear in the TCRdb table, and some are missing; sequencing was by immunoSEQ multiplex PCR. The table lists about 370,000 clones, roughly nine tenths of them singletons. Sequenced material: PBMCs or T cells enriched from blood (not recorded which). Receptor source: a man younger than 35 who had recovered from COVID-19.

This clone appeared a single time. This chain uses TRBV5-6 with TRBJ2-7, with 9 bases fitting TRBD1. This CDR3 spans 14 amino acids. V trimming: 4 bases; J trimming: 5 bases; junction bases outside the gene matches: 7. Germline CDR1 reads SGHDT; CDR2 reads YYEEEE. The CDR3 sequence: CASSPGQGRHEQYF. The CDR3 nucleotides read TGTGCCAGCAGCCCAGGACAGGGGAGGCACGAGCAGTACTTC.

The gene calls are TRBV5-8 and TRBJ1-5; D gene uncertain. Per the germline V gene, CDR1 is SGHTS and CDR2 is YDEGEE. The CDR3 has 13 residues. With 4 bases removed from V and 6 bases from J, the gap between germline ends came to 11 bases. The CDR3 bases are TGTGCCAGCAGCCGCCGTTCGGTTCAGCCCCAGCATTTT. Amino acids: CASSRRSVQPQHF.

The chain carries TRBV15 and TRBJ2-3; D perhaps matches TRBD1 (6 bases). Germline V CDR1 and CDR2: LNHNV, YYDKDF (reference sequence). There are 16 residues in the CDR3. V gave up 0 bases and J gave up 2 bases, with 12 bases separating them. CDR3 region: CATSRDTGTPTDTQYF. The CDR3 region has the DNA TGTGCCACCAGCAGAGATACAGGGACCCCCACAGATACGCAGTATTTT.

The chain recombines TRBV6-5 with TRBJ1-1, with a tentative D call TRBD1 (6 bases). V lost 8 bases and J lost 6, with 19 bases in between. The germline V gene has CDR1 MNHEY and CDR2 SVGAGI. This CDR3 region has 14 residues. CDR3 nucleotide sequence: TGTGCCAGCCCCCCTGAGGGGGGGAAGGCTGAAGCTTTCTTT. It is translated as CASPPEGGKAEAFF.

The chain is built from TRBV3-1 (or the pseudogene TRBV3-2) and TRBJ1-1; the D gene is possibly TRBD1 (5 bases). The CDR3 runs to 13 residues. The ends were cut back, 8 bases at V and 1 base at J, with 11 bases in the middle. The germline V gene encodes CDR1 LGHDT and CDR2 YNNKEL (reference sequence). The CDR3 DNA is TGTGCCAGCGGCAACAGGAGGAACACTGAAGCTTTCTTT. Protein product: CASGNRRNTEAFF.

V and J are TRBV3-1 (or the pseudogene TRBV3-2) and TRBJ2-2; 9 bases match TRBD2. Germline V gives CDR1 LGHDT, CDR2 YNNKEL (reference sequence). This CDR3 contains 16 residues. Trimming at V came to 5 bases and at J to 6 bases, leaving 10 bases not matched to a gene. The CDR3: CASSARGGGGAGELFF. The CDR3 nucleotides are TGTGCCAGCAGCGCCAGAGGTGGCGGGGGGGCCGGGGAGCTGTTTTTT.

The genes are TRBV3-1 (or the pseudogene TRBV3-2) and TRBJ1-2, with D perhaps TRBD1 (6 bases). The V end was cut by 5 bases, the J end by 4 bases, with 17 bases between. This CDR3 has 15 amino acids. CDR1 and CDR2 (germline): LGHDT, YNNKEL (reference sequence). The CDR3 DNA is TGTGCCAGCAGCTCACCGGGACAAGTCACCTATGGCTACACCTTC. It codes for CASSSPGQVTYGYTF.

The chain carries TRBV2 and TRBJ1-2; D may be TRBD1 (5 bases). CDR3 length: 18 amino acids. Between the trimmed V and J ends, which lost 2 bases and 4 bases, there was a span of 23 bases. The germline V gene encodes CDR1 SNHLY and CDR2 FYNNEI. The CDR3 DNA is TGTGCCAGCAGTGAACTTCCTGGCAGGGCAGTCGGTGGCTATGGCTACACCTTC. Translation gives CASSELPGRAVGGYGYTF.

This clone was observed a few times. The chain has TRBV6-1 and TRBJ1-2, with TRBD1 as a possible D gene (6 bases). This CDR3 contains 15 residues. The germline V and J ends were trimmed by 1 base and 3 bases, with 12 bases remaining between them. Germline CDR1 reads MNHNS; CDR2 reads SASEGT. The CDR3 loop reads CASSEGPQGYYGYTF. Here the CDR3 DNA reads TGTGCCAGCAGTGAAGGACCCCAGGGGTACTATGGCTACACCTTC.

This clone came up once. The V and J genes are TRBV20-1 and TRBJ2-7; 9 nucleotides line up with TRBD2. The CDR3 totals 11 residues. The germline V gene has CDR1 DFQATT and CDR2 SNEGSKA (reference sequence). CDR3 in amino acids: CSPSGNYEQYF. The CDR3 bases are TGCAGCCCTAGCGGGAACTACGAGCAGTACTTC.

The chain employs TRBV24-1 and TRBJ2-2, with 9 bases matching TRBD1. CDR1 and CDR2 (germline): KGHDR, SFDVKD. V dropped 7 bases and J dropped 1; count of bases not matched to a gene: 12. This CDR3 has 18 amino acids. The CDR3 reads CATSLLPGQGRNTGELFF. The CDR3 DNA is TGTGCCACCAGCCTTCTCCCGGGACAGGGAAGGAACACCGGGGAGCTGTTTTTT.

This chain links TRBV2 with TRBJ1-5; 8 bases align to TRBD1. Looked up from germline, CDR1 is SNHLY and CDR2 is FYNNEI. V lost 6 bases, J lost 2 bases, and 6 bases stayed unmatched. This CDR3 spans 15 amino acids. CDR3 sequence (DNA): TGTGCCAGCAGAGAGACAGGGGTTGGCAATCAGCCCCAGCATTTT. Translated: CASRETGVGNQPQHF.

This chain uses TRBV5-6 with TRBJ2-5; a possible D gene is TRBD2 (6 bases). Germline V gene data show CDR1 as SGHDT and CDR2 as YYEEEE. Trimming cost V 6 bases and J 7 bases, with 19 bases left between them. CDR3 length equals 14 residues. CDR3 loop: CASKEGQGVRTQYF. In DNA form, the CDR3 reads TGTGCCAGCAAGGAGGGGCAGGGCGTAAGGACCCAGTACTTC.

The V and J genes are TRBV18 and TRBJ2-2, with 13 bases matching TRBD2. The trim removed 5 bases at V and 7 bases at J, leaving 4 bases unmatched. The length of the CDR3 is 15 residues. Germline V gene sequence: CDR1 KGHSH, CDR2 LQKENI. The CDR3 DNA is TGTGCCAGCTCAACCGGGACTAGCGGGAACGGGGAGCTGTTTTTT. Protein sequence: CASSTGTSGNGELFF.

The J gene is TRBJ2-3, the V gene TRBV6-5; 8 nucleotides line up with TRBD2. The CDR3 contains 16 residues. Germline values: CDR1 MNHEY, CDR2 SVGAGI. The ends lost 3 bases at V and 1 base at J; junction bases unmatched: 6. The CDR3 bases are TGTGCCAGCAGTTATTCTTCGGGACTAGGCACAGATACGCAGTATTTT. Protein sequence: CASSYSSGLGTDTQYF.

This chain connects TRBV3-1 (or the pseudogene TRBV3-2) to TRBJ1-1; D is perhaps TRBD1 (5 bases). This CDR3 comprises 13 residues. Germline V CDR1 and CDR2: LGHDT, YNNKEL (reference sequence). The ends were cut back, 5 bases at V and 11 bases at J, with 18 bases in the middle. The CDR3 spells CASSTVRVAEAFF. The DNA of the CDR3 is TGTGCCAGCAGCACCGTCAGGGTCGCCGAGGCTTTCTTT.

The CDR3 coding sequence is TGTGCCAGCTCACCACCGGGAGGGCTTCACGCTGAAGCTTTCTTT. This encodes CASSPPGGLHAEAFF. J is TRBJ1-1 and V is TRBV18; D remains unclear. With 0 bases removed from V and 6 bases from J, the gap between germline ends came to 14 bases. The CDR3 has 15 residues. Looked up from germline, CDR1 is KGHSH and CDR2 is LQKENI.

The genes are TRBV5-1 and TRBJ2-2; 7 positions match TRBD2. V was clipped by 1 base and J by 5 bases; unmatched bases: 2. The CDR3 extends over 14 amino acids. Germline CDR1 SGHRS, CDR2 YFSETQ. The CDR3 coding sequence is TGCGCCAGCAGCTTGAACGGGGGGACCGGGGAGCTGTTTTTT. This sequence encodes CASSLNGGTGELFF. The whole variable domain, filled in from reference TRBV5-1 and TRBJ2-2, reads KAGVTQTPRYLIKTRGQQVTLSCSPISGHRSVSWYQQTPGQGLQFLFEYFSETQRNKGNFPGRFSGRQFSNSRSEMNVSTLELGDSALYLCASSLNGGTGELFFGEGSRLTVL.

This chain connects TRBV5-1 to TRBJ2-2; 7 nucleotides align to TRBD2. Germline loops: CDR1 SGHRS, CDR2 YFSETQ. The CDR3 runs to 16 residues. Unmatched junction bases numbered 7, after V lost 2 bases and J lost 3 bases. The CDR3 protein is CASSFFRGGDTGELFF. The CDR3 nucleotides are TGCGCCAGCAGCTTCTTCCGGGGAGGGGACACCGGGGAGCTGTTTTTT.

The chain is built from TRBV19 and TRBJ1-1; 8 bases are shared with TRBD1. Per the germline V gene, CDR1 is LNHDA and CDR2 is SQIVND (reference sequence). The CDR3 loop spans 14 amino acids. J gave up 4 bases and V 5 bases, and 6 bases lay outside the gene matches. DNA of the CDR3: TGTGCCAGTAGTCCAGGACAGGGCGGCACTGAAGCTTTCTTT. Protein: CASSPGQGGTEAFF.

This clone was observed a single time. V and J are TRBV6-2 or TRBV6-3 and TRBJ2-7, with 7 bases identical to TRBD1. The CDR3 is made up of 15 amino acids. Germline assignment: CDR1 MNHEY and CDR2 SVGEGT. V shed 3 bases, J shed 9 bases, and the junction held 14 bases outside the gene matches. The CDR3 is CASSYLGQIELGQYF. The CDR3 region has the DNA TGTGCCAGCAGTTATCTGGGACAGATAGAACTCGGGCAGTACTTC.

This clone came up once. The rearrangement joins TRBV19 to TRBJ1-1, with 9 bases matching TRBD1. Germline-derived CDR1 and CDR2 are LNHDA and SQIVND (reference sequence). V gave up 5 bases and J gave up 8 bases; unmatched junction bases: 9. CDR3 length: 14 residues. CDR3 residues: CASSLHRDRVEAFF. The CDR3 DNA is TGTGCCAGTAGTCTCCACCGGGACAGGGTAGAAGCTTTCTTT. Full variable domain (missing parts from reference TRBV19 and TRBJ1-1): DGGITQSPKYLFRKEGQNVTLSCEQNLNHDAMYWYRQDPGQGLRLIYYSQIVNDFQKGDIAEGYSVSREKKESFPLTVTSAQKNPTAFYLCASSLHRDRVEAFFGQGTRLTVV.

This chain links TRBV5-1 with TRBJ1-1; no clear D. The CDR3 consists of 15 residues. V lost 2 bases, J lost 3 bases, and 14 bases lay in between. Germline CDR1 is SGHRS and CDR2 is YFSETQ. The CDR3 sequence: CASSLNSQYYTEAFF. For the CDR3, the DNA is TGCGCCAGCAGCTTAAACAGCCAGTACTACACTGAAGCTTTCTTT. Based on the CDR3 plus reference TRBV5-1 and TRBJ1-1, the full variable domain is KAGVTQTPRYLIKTRGQQVTLSCSPISGHRSVSWYQQTPGQGLQFLFEYFSETQRNKGNFPGRFSGRQFSNSRSEMNVSTLELGDSALYLCASSLNSQYYTEAFFGQGTRLTVV.

The chain employs TRBV2 and TRBJ2-2; tentative D call: TRBD2 (6 bases). The CDR3 extends over 14 amino acids. Germline loops: CDR1 SNHLY, CDR2 FYNNEI. V shed 6 bases and J shed 5 bases, with 13 bases lying between them. CDR3: CASSPGLSTGELFF. The CDR3 DNA is TGTGCCAGCAGCCCGGGACTTTCGACCGGGGAGCTGTTTTTT.

This clone was detected once. J is TRBJ1-1 and V is TRBV12-3 or TRBV12-4; no firm D call. V dropped 5 bases and J dropped 7 bases, with 11 bases sitting between them. The CDR3 runs to 12 residues. CDR3 in DNA: TGTGCCAGCAGTGGAGCCCTAGGTGAAGCTTTCTTT. As protein: CASSGALGEAFF.

The chain combines TRBV5-8 with TRBJ1-1; 9 bases are shared with TRBD1. V shed 4 bases, J shed 8 bases, and the junction held 6 bases outside the gene matches. CDR3 length: 13 amino acids. Germline V lookup: CDR1 SGHTS, CDR2 YDEGEE. Here the CDR3 reads CASSLDRGMEAFF. DNA for the CDR3: TGTGCCAGCAGCCTGGACAGGGGAATGGAAGCTTTCTTT.

The chain employs TRBV18 and TRBJ2-5; a possible D gene is TRBD2 (7 bases). There are 16 residues in the CDR3. Trimming stripped 3 bases from V and 4 bases from J, with 18 bases between. Germline lookup yields CDR1 KGHSH and CDR2 LQKENI. In nucleotides, the CDR3 is TGTGCCAGCTCACCTTACGTTCCGGGGGGCTCAGAGACCCAGTACTTC. This sequence encodes CASSPYVPGGSETQYF.

J is TRBJ1-5 and V is TRBV19; 7 nucleotides match TRBD1. CDR3 length equals 15 residues. From germline, CDR1 is LNHDA and CDR2 SQIVND (reference sequence). The V and J ends lost 7 bases and 3 bases, in that order; junction bases with no gene match: 9. The CDR3 DNA follows: TGTGCCAGTACTGCCGGGACAGTGGACAATCAGCCCCAGCATTTT. Protein: CASTAGTVDNQPQHF.

The V call is TRBV4-2, the J call TRBJ2-1; TRBD2 matches 11 bases. The CDR3 consists of 14 residues. J gave up 4 bases and V 4 bases, and 0 bases lay outside the gene matches. CDR1 LGHNA and CDR2 YNFKEQ come from the germline V gene. DNA for the CDR3: TGTGCCAGCAGCCCTAGCGGGAGGTACAATGAGCAGTTCTTC. It specifies CASSPSGRYNEQFF.